This TCR beta chain was captured by sequencing in a study of blood T cell repertoires in COVID-19. In the study overall: The United States, Italy and Spain were the sources of the acute and convalescent COVID-19 samples. Nucleic acid was either cDNA or gDNA, and it came from T cells, B-cell-depleted T cells, or PBMCs.

Germline assignment: CDR1 SGHVS and CDR2 FNYEAQ. V was clipped by 5 bases and J by 7 bases; unmatched bases: 11. The CDR3 is 16 residues long. Authors' analysis steps: Reference gene primer amplification gave nucleated cell count estimates. The data were produced by immunoSEQ multiplex PCR, yet TCRdb's version contains in-frame clones alone and is incomplete. The D gene and trimming were derived from the DNA, and the V and J assignments and clone size from that table. The repertoire consists of about 190,000 clones, with around nine tenths occurring once and the leading ten covering about 1.1%. The sequenced sample consisted of peripheral blood. The chain carries TRBV7-6 and TRBJ2-1, with 10 bases identical to TRBD2. The sequence came from a man younger than 40 with acute or convalescent COVID-19. CDR3 loop: CASSAQLAGTQNEQFF. Written as DNA, the CDR3 is TGTGCCAGCAGCGCACAACTAGCGGGAACACAAAATGAGCAGTTCTTC.